The rows below give T cell receptor beta chains drawn from one sample of a study of early T cells in non-severe SARS-CoV-2 infection. TCRdb itself ran the 5' RACE reads through MiXCR, one entry per CDR3 protein. The table has about 57,000 distinct CDR3 sequences, approximately 13% seen once. Sequences were obtained from whole blood. These receptors all stem from an adult who was a healthcare worker with PCR-confirmed SARS-CoV-2 infection or an uninfected control (not recorded which). Each CDR3 is given with its conserved first and last residue. The order of the fields is CDR3 DNA, CDR3 protein, J gene, clone size, D gene, V gene. D genes are given only for firm matches. Size is omitted from some rows. Given values are once, few, many or a class for expanded clones.

TGTGCCAGCAGTGAGCCCGGGACACTCATCGATACGCAGTATTTT,CASSEPGTLIDTQYF,TRBJ2-3,NA,NA,TRBV2
TGTGCCAGTGGAACGGGCTATGGCTACACCTTC,CASGTGYGYTF,TRBJ1-2,few,NA,TRBV19
TGTGCCAGCAGCCGACCAGGGGCCTACACAGATACGCAGTATTTT,CASSRPGAYTDTQYF,TRBJ2-3,NA,NA,TRBV14
TGCGCCAGCAGCCAAGATCCTAGCGGGGGGGCAGAGACCCAGTACTTC,CASSQDPSGGAETQYF,TRBJ2-5,many,TRBD2,TRBV4-3
TGTGCCAGCAGCGAGAGGTCGAGCGCAGATACGCAGTATTTT,CASSERSSADTQYF,TRBJ2-3,many,NA,TRBV11-3
TGTGCCAGTGCCTACGGGGTGGGCGGAAACACCATATATTTT,CASAYGVGGNTIYF,TRBJ1-3,many,NA,TRBV2
TGTGCCAGCAGCCCAGGTGACAGGGCCAATCAGCCCCAGCATTTT,CASSPGDRANQPQHF,TRBJ1-5,few,TRBD1,TRBV7-2
TGTGCCAGCAGTGAGGACAGCAATTCACCCCTCCACTTT,CASSEDSNSPLHF,TRBJ1-6,NA,NA,TRBV6-5
TGTGCCAGCAGTCCGGACAGGGTAGTTGGCTACACCTTC,CASSPDRVVGYTF,TRBJ1-2,NA,TRBD1,TRBV12-3/TRBV12-4
TGCAGCGTTGAAGGGGACAGGGCGGATGGCTACACCTTC,CSVEGDRADGYTF,TRBJ1-2,NA,TRBD1,TRBV29-1
TGTGCCAGCTCACCACGGTCCGGACTAGCGGGGGAAGAGACCCAGTACTTC,CASSPRSGLAGEETQYF,TRBJ2-5,NA,TRBD2,TRBV18
TGTGCCAGCAGCCCAAGCCGGCTACTAGCGGGGGCAACAGATACGCAGTATTTT,CASSPSRLLAGATDTQYF,TRBJ2-3,NA,TRBD2,TRBV6-1
TGTGCCAGCAGACACAGCGGAGGGGTAAAACTGTTTTTT,CASRHSGGVKLFF,TRBJ1-4,many,NA,TRBV12-3/TRBV12-4
TGCAGCGTTGCTAGGGGCACCAGCACAGATACGCAGTATTTT,CSVARGTSTDTQYF,TRBJ2-3,many,NA,TRBV29-1
TGTGCCAGCTCAGGACAGGGGGCTAATCAGCCCCAGCATTTT,CASSGQGANQPQHF,TRBJ1-5,many,TRBD1,TRBV18
TGTGCCAGCAGTTTGGTGGGGGGCGAGGAGACCCAGTACTTC,CASSLVGGEETQYF,TRBJ2-5,many,NA,TRBV27
TGTGCCAGCAGCCAAGATCCGGACAGGAACAATGAGCAGTTCTTC,CASSQDPDRNNEQFF,TRBJ2-1,NA,TRBD1,TRBV3-1
TGTGCCAGCAGCTCCTCTGGGACAGACAACTATGGCTACACCTTC,CASSSSGTDNYGYTF,TRBJ1-2,many,TRBD1,TRBV7-2
TGTGCCAGCAGTAAACAGGGGAACACTGAAGCTTTCTTT,CASSKQGNTEAFF,TRBJ1-1,few,NA,TRBV27
TGCAGTGCTAGTCAGGGAAGTAATTCACCCCTCCACTTT,CSASQGSNSPLHF,TRBJ1-6,few,NA,TRBV20-1
TGTGCCAGCAGCGAAGGGGGGACGCAGCAGTTCTTC,CASSEGGTQQFF,TRBJ2-1,many,NA,TRBV9
TGTGCCAGCAGCCGACAGTATAGCAATCAGCCCCAGCATTTT,CASSRQYSNQPQHF,TRBJ1-5,many,NA,TRBV7-2
TGTGCCAGCAGCACGACAGGGGGCGATGAGCAGTTCTTC,CASSTTGGDEQFF,TRBJ2-1,few,TRBD1,TRBV5-4